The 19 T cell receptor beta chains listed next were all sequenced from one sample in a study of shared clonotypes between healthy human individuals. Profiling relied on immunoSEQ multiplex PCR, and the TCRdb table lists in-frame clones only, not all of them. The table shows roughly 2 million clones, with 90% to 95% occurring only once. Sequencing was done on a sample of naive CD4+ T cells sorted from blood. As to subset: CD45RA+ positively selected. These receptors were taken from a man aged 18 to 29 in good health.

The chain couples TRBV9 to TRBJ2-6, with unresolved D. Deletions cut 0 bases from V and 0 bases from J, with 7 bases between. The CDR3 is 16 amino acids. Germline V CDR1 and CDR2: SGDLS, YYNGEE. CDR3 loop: CASSVEPYSGANVLTF. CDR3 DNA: TGTGCCAGCAGCGTAGAACCCTACTCTGGGGCCAACGTCCTGACTTTC.

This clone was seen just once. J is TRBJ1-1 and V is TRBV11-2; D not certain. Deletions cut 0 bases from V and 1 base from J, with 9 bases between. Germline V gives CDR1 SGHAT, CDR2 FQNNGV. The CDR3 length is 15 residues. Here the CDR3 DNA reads TGTGCCAGCAGCTTAGATTTCTCGGGGAACACTGAAGCTTTCTTT. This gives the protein CASSLDFSGNTEAFF.

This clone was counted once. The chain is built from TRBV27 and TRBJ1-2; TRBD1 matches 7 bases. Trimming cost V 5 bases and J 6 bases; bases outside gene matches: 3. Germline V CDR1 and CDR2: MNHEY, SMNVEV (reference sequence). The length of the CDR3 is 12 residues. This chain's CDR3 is CASSTGVDGYTF. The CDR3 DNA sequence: TGTGCCAGCAGTACAGGGGTCGATGGCTACACCTTC.

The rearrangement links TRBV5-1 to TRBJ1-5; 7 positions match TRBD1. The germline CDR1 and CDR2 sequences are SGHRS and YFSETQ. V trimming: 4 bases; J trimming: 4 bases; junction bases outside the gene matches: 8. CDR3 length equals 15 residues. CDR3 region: CASSPKTGENQPQHF. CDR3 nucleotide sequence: TGCGCCAGCAGCCCCAAAACAGGGGAAAATCAGCCCCAGCATTTT.

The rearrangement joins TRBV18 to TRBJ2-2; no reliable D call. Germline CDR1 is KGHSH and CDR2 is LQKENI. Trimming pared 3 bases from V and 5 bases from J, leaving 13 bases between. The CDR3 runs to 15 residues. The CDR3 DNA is TGTGCCAGCTCACCGCGGCTAATTGGGACCGGGGAGCTGTTTTTT. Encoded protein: CASSPRLIGTGELFF. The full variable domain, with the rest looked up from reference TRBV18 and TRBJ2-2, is NAGVMQNPRHLVRRRGQEARLRCSPMKGHSHVYWYRQLPEEGLKFMVYLQKENIIDESGMPKERFSAEFPKEGPSILRIQQVVRGDSAAYFCASSPRLIGTGELFFGEGSRLTVL.

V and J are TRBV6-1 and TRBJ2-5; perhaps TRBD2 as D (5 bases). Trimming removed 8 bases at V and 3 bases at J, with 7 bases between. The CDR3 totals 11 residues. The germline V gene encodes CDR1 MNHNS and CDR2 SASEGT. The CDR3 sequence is CASVEEETQYF. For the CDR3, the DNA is TGTGCCAGCGTGGAGGAAGAGACCCAGTACTTC.

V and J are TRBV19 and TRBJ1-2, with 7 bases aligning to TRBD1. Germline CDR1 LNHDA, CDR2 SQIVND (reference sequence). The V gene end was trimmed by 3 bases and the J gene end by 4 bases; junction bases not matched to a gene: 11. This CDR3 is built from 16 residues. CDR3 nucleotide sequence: TGTGCCAGTAGTATCGTCGCGGGACAGTTAGGCTATGGCTACACCTTC. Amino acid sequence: CASSIVAGQLGYGYTF. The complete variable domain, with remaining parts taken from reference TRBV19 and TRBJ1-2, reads DGGITQSPKYLFRKEGQNVTLSCEQNLNHDAMYWYRQDPGQGLRLIYYSQIVNDFQKGDIAEGYSVSREKKESFPLTVTSAQKNPTAFYLCASSIVAGQLGYGYTFGSGTRLTVV.

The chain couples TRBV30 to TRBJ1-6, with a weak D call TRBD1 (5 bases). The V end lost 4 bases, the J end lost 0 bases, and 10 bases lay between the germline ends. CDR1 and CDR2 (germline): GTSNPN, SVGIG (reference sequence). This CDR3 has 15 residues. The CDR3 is CAWKKTDSYNSPLHF. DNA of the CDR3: TGTGCCTGGAAAAAGACAGACTCCTATAATTCACCCCTCCACTTT.

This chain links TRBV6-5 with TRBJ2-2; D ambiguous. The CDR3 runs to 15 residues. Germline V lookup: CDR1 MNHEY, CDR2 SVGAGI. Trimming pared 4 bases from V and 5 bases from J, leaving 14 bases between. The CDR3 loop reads CASSFLDWKTGELFF. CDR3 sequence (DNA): TGTGCCAGCAGTTTTCTCGACTGGAAAACCGGGGAGCTGTTTTTT.

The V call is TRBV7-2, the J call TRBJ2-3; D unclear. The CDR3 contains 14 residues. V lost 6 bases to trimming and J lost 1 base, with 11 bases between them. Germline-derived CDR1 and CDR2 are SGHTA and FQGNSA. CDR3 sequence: CASSIEVGTDTQYF. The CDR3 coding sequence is TGTGCCAGCAGTATAGAGGTGGGCACAGATACGCAGTATTTT.

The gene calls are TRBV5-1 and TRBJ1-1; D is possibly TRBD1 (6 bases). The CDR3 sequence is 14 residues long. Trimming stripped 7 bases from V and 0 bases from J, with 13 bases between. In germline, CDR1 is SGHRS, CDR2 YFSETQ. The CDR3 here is CASSQGNLNTEAFF. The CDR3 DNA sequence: TGCGCCAGCTCGCAGGGGAACCTGAACACTGAAGCTTTCTTT.

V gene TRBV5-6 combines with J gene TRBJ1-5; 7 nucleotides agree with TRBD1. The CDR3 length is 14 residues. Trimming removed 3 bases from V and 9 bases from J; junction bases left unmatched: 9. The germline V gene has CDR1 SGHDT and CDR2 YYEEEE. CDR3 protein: CASSSGTAAGPQHF. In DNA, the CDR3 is TGTGCCAGCAGCTCCGGGACAGCCGCGGGGCCCCAGCATTTT.

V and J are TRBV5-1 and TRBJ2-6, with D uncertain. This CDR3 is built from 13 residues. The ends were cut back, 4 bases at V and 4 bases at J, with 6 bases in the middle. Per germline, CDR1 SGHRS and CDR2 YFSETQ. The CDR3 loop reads CASSREGANVLTF. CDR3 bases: TGCGCCAGCAGCCGCGAGGGGGCCAACGTCCTGACTTTC.

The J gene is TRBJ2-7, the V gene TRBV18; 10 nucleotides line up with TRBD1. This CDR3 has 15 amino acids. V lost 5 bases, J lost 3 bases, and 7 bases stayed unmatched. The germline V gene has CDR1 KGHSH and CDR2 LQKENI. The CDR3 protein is CASSIGTGDFYEQYF. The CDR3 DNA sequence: TGTGCCAGCTCAATCGGGACAGGGGATTTCTACGAGCAGTACTTC.

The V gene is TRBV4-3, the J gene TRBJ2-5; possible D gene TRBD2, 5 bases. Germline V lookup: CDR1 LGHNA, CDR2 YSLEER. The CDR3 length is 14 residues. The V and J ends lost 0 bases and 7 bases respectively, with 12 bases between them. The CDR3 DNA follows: TGCGCCAGCAGCCAAGATAAAATCGCGGGGACCCAGTACTTC. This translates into CASSQDKIAGTQYF.

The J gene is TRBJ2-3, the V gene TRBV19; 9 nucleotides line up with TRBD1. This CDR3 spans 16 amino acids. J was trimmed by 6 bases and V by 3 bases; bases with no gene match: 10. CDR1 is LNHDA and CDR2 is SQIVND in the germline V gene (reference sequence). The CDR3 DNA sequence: TGTGCCAGTAGTATGGGCGGGACAGGGCTCAGGGATACGCAGTATTTT. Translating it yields CASSMGGTGLRDTQYF.

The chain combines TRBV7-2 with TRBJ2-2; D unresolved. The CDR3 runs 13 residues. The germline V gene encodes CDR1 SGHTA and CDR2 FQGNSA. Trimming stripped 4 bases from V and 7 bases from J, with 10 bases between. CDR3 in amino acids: CASSSNPSGELFF. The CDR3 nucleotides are TGTGCCAGCAGCTCCAACCCTAGCGGGGAGCTGTTTTTT.

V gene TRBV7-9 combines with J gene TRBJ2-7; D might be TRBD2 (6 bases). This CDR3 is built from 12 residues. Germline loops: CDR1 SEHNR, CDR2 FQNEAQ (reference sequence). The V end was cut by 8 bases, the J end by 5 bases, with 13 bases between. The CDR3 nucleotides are TGTGCCAGCGGGAGGCGACCGGACGAGCAGTACTTC. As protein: CASGRRPDEQYF.

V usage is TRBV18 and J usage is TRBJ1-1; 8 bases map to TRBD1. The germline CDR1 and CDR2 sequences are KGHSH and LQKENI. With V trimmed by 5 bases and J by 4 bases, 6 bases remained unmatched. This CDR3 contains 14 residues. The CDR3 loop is CASSSGGFSTEAFF. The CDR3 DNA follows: TGTGCCAGCTCATCAGGGGGCTTTTCCACTGAAGCTTTCTTT.